This is a list of T cell receptor beta chains from one sample in a study of blood T cell repertoires in COVID-19. Measured with immunoSEQ multiplex PCR; TCRdb has only the in-frame clones, and not every one. The table lists 400,000 to 550,000 clones, 80% to 90% of them singletons. Specimen: peripheral blood. Receptor source: a woman aged 30 to 39 with acute or convalescent COVID-19. Each CDR3 is given with its conserved first and last residue.

v_gene,j_gene,CDR3aa
TRBV19,TRBJ1-2,CASTWDSNYGYTF
TRBV30,TRBJ1-2,CASADRGNYGYTF
TRBV29-1,TRBJ1-1,CSANPGGGTEAFF
TRBV29-1,TRBJ1-1,CSADPPETGLTEAFF
TRBV5-5,TRBJ2-1,CASSLVQGGSEQFF
TRBV5-4,TRBJ1-1,CASRTYTGGTAEAFF
TRBV19,TRBJ1-6,CASSPTDHNSPLHF
TRBV30,TRBJ1-2,CAWRAGPKYGYTF
TRBV24-1,TRBJ2-7,CAASPGQGRTYEQYF
TRBV9,TRBJ2-7,CASTPGDNFYEQYF
TRBV7-9,TRBJ2-4,CASSPYSGGQNIQYF
TRBV6-5,TRBJ2-5,CASSYSGGSAETQYF
TRBV4-1,TRBJ2-3,CASSPQGKSTDTQYF
TRBV3-1/TRBV3-2,TRBJ2-3,CASSQVFGGVTDTQYF
TRBV12-3/TRBV12-4,TRBJ1-1,CASTPLLGTEAFF
TRBV5-5,TRBJ2-1,CASSFQTQGNEQFF
TRBV28,TRBJ2-7,CASSTGQGFEQYF
TRBV12-3/TRBV12-4,TRBJ1-1,CASSGQSNTEAFF
TRBV24-1,TRBJ2-5,CATGATQETQYF
TRBV3-1/TRBV3-2,TRBJ2-3,CASSQRGPITDTQYF
TRBV5-1,TRBJ2-5,CASSIGQGILETQYF
TRBV5-5,TRBJ2-5,CASRRTGVYQETQYF